What follows are 27 T cell receptor beta chains derived from one specimen sequenced in a study of T-cell reconstitution after alpha-beta-depleted transplantation in children. Unique molecular identifiers were incorporated during preparation of the TCRbeta library. TCRdb fed the PCR reads into MiXCR, producing one record per CDR3 protein. The repertoire consists of 200,000 to 250,000 distinct CDR3 sequences, with roughly 9.1% occurring once and the leading ten covering less than 40%. This sample comprised PBMCs, mostly from graft donor cells, obtained 360 days after TCRalphabeta/CD19-depleted stem cell transplant. The source is a male patient aged 2 to 10 who had a stem cell transplant for acute myeloid leukemia, so the T cells may come from the graft donor.

There are many counts of this clonotype. This rearrangement joins TRBV2 to TRBJ2-2; perhaps TRBD2 as D (6 bases). The germline gives CDR1 SNHLY, CDR2 FYNNEI. Trimming took off 6 bases at V and 0 bases at J, with 14 bases between the two ends. The CDR3 consists of 16 residues. In DNA form, the CDR3 reads TGTGCCAGCAGACGCGGGGCGACGGCGAACACCGGGGAGCTGTTTTTT. Translated, it gives CASRRGATANTGELFF. The full variable domain, rest sourced from reference TRBV2 and TRBJ2-2, is EPEVTQTPSHQVTQMGQEVILRCVPISNHLYFYWYRQILGQKVEFLVSFYNNEISEKSEIFDDQFSVERPDGSNFTLKIRSTKLEDSAMYFCASRRGATANTGELFFGEGSRLTVL.

The V gene is TRBV5-1, the J gene TRBJ2-1; TRBD1 matches 8 bases. This CDR3 has 16 amino acids. Losses at the gene ends were 3 bases for V and 5 bases for J; bases not matched to a gene: 10. CDR1 is SGHRS and CDR2 is YFSETQ in the germline V gene. In DNA, the CDR3 is TGCGCCAGCAGCTCCTGGACAGGGTCCCTACACAATGAGCAGTTCTTC. The encoded protein is CASSSWTGSLHNEQFF.

There are many counts of this clonotype. The chain recombines TRBV12-3 or TRBV12-4 with TRBJ2-5; possible D gene TRBD1, 6 bases. V dropped 2 bases and J dropped 2 bases, with 15 bases sitting between them. This CDR3 has 16 residues. CDR3 coding DNA: TGTGCCAGCAGTTTATATGTAGGACAGTATCAAGAGACCCAGTACTTC. Translated: CASSLYVGQYQETQYF.

This clonotype appeared many times. The CDR3 spells CASSYRDYPSSGYNEQFF. The CDR3 DNA sequence: TGTGCCAGCAGTTACCGGGACTACCCCAGCAGTGGTTACAATGAGCAGTTCTTC. The rearrangement uses TRBV6-2 or TRBV6-3 and TRBJ2-1, with 7 positions matching TRBD2. Per germline, CDR1 MNHEY and CDR2 SVGEGT. The J segment lost 4 bases and the V segment lost 2 bases, leaving 14 bases of the junction unmatched. The CDR3 contains 18 residues.

The chain recombines TRBV5-1 with TRBJ2-7; 15 bases are shared with TRBD2. Germline lookup yields CDR1 SGHRS and CDR2 YFSETQ. V lost 5 bases, J lost 3 bases, and 3 bases stayed unmatched. CDR3 length: 15 residues. CDR3 in DNA: TGCGCCAGCAGAGCGGGACTAGCGGGGGGCTACGAGCAGTACTTC. Translating it yields CASRAGLAGGYEQYF. The full variable domain, its missing parts supplied by reference TRBV5-1 and TRBJ2-7, is KAGVTQTPRYLIKTRGQQVTLSCSPISGHRSVSWYQQTPGQGLQFLFEYFSETQRNKGNFPGRFSGRQFSNSRSEMNVSTLELGDSALYLCASRAGLAGGYEQYFGPGTRLTVT.

This clonotype was seen a few times. The chain uses TRBV18 and TRBJ2-2; 7 bases align to TRBD1. Germline trimming cut 4 bases from V and 4 bases from J; bases unmatched to any gene: 18. The CDR3 covers 19 residues. From germline, CDR1 is KGHSH and CDR2 LQKENI. CDR3 in DNA: TGTGCCAGCTCACGGGATCCGTTATGGAGCAGGGGGTCCACCGGGGAGCTGTTTTTT. Its protein product is CASSRDPLWSRGSTGELFF.

This clonotype was found a few times. CDR3 DNA: TGTGCCAGCAGCTTAGCAGCAGAATACAATGAGCAGTTCTTC. Its protein product is CASSLAAEYNEQFF. The genes are TRBV11-2 and TRBJ2-1; no firm D call. The V end lost 1 base, the J end lost 4 bases, and 8 bases lay between the germline ends. The CDR3 covers 14 residues. Germline loops: CDR1 SGHAT, CDR2 FQNNGV.

In this sample, this clonotype turned up a few times. For the CDR3, the DNA is TGTGCCAGCAGTTTCCAGGCCTATGGCTACACCTTC. Translation: CASSFQAYGYTF. The rearrangement joins TRBV28 to TRBJ1-2; D not resolved. Germline values: CDR1 MDHEN, CDR2 SYDVKM. The length of the CDR3 is 12 residues. Trimming removed 3 bases at V and 4 bases at J, with 6 bases between.

The rearrangement joins TRBV4-1 to TRBJ2-1; D is uncertain. Germline V gene sequence: CDR1 MGHRA, CDR2 YSYEKL. V lost 8 bases and J 0 bases, leaving 5 bases between the germline ends. CDR3 length: 12 amino acids. DNA for the CDR3: TGCGCCAGCGCCATCTCCTACAATGAGCAGTTCTTC. This sequence encodes CASAISYNEQFF.

The rearrangement joins TRBV20-1 to TRBJ2-7; the match to TRBD2 covers 11 bases. Germline CDR1 and CDR2: DFQATT and SNEGSKA (reference sequence). The CDR3 length is 14 residues. Trimming took 4 bases from V and 4 from J; bases not matched to a gene: 6. The CDR3 region has the DNA TGCAGTGCTACTGGGCTAGCGGGGGGTTACGAGCAGTACGTC. This codes for CSATGLAGGYEQYV.

This clonotype was counted only a few times. The CDR3 DNA reads as TGCAGCGTTGACGCGAGCGGGGGGTTGAATGAGCAGTTCTTC. It is translated as CSVDASGGLNEQFF. The rearrangement joins TRBV29-1 to TRBJ2-1, with 9 bases aligning to TRBD2. After removal of 3 bases from V and 7 bases from J, the junction contained 7 bases not matched to a gene. Germline CDR1 SQVTM, CDR2 ANQGSEA. The length of the CDR3 is 14 residues.

Concerning this clonotype: This could be a read error, since a much larger clone is one nucleotide away. The rearrangement uses TRBV6-4 and TRBJ2-3, with 7 bases that match TRBD1. Losses at the gene ends were 10 bases for V and 4 bases for J; bases not matched to a gene: 11. The CDR3 contains 14 residues. Germline V gene data show CDR1 as MRHNA and CDR2 as SNTAGT. The CDR3 reads CAISRTGVADTQYF. The CDR3 nucleotides read TGTGCCATCAGCCGAACAGGGGTGGCAGATACGCAGTATTTT.

This clonotype was seen many times. The chain uses TRBV12-3 or TRBV12-4 and TRBJ2-2, with 7 bases that match TRBD1. The CDR3 extends over 16 amino acids. V was clipped by 5 bases and J by 6 bases; unmatched bases: 12. The CDR3 region is CASSRQGPLLPGELFF. The CDR3 DNA follows: TGTGCCAGCAGTAGACAGGGCCCCCTACTTCCCGGGGAGCTGTTTTTT.

This clonotype was seen a single time. The rearrangement uses TRBV7-6 and TRBJ2-5; D is possibly TRBD2 (5 bases). The germline gives CDR1 SGHVS, CDR2 FNYEAQ. The CDR3 has 15 residues. V gave up 2 bases and J gave up 2 bases, with 12 bases separating them. CDR3 in DNA: TGTGCCAGCAGCTTATCAGCGGCGGAACAAGAGACCCAGTACTTC. Translating gives CASSLSAAEQETQYF.

In its sample, this clonotype was seen many times. V is TRBV5-8 and J is TRBJ2-1, with 10 bases lining up with TRBD1. Germline-derived CDR1 and CDR2 are SGHTS and YDEGEE. V shed 4 bases, J shed 2 bases, and the junction held 9 bases outside the gene matches. CDR3 length: 17 amino acids. The CDR3 nucleotides read TGTGCCAGCAGCCCCCATTTGGGACAGGGGACCTACAATGAGCAGTTCTTC. As protein: CASSPHLGQGTYNEQFF. The variable domain in full, completed from reference TRBV5-8 and TRBJ2-1, reads EAGVTQSPTHLIKTRGQQATLRCSPISGHTSVYWYQQALGLGLQFLLWYDEGEERNRGNFPPRFSGRQFPNYSSELNVNALELEDSALYLCASSPHLGQGTYNEQFFGPGTRLTVL.

This clonotype was detected ten times or more. This chain connects TRBV11-2 to TRBJ2-7; tentative D call: TRBD1 (6 bases). V was cut by 2 bases and J by 2 bases, with 16 bases left in between. The CDR3 length is 16 residues. Per germline, CDR1 SGHAT and CDR2 FQNNGV. Here the CDR3 DNA reads TGTGCCAGCAGCTTAATAGGGGGAATAGAAACCTACGAGCAGTACTTC. It encodes CASSLIGGIETYEQYF. Filled out from reference TRBV11-2 and TRBJ2-7, the complete variable domain reads EAGVAQSPRYKIIEKRQSVAFWCNPISGHATLYWYQQILGQGPKLLIQFQNNGVVDDSQLPKDRFSAERLKGVDSTLKIQPAKLEDSAVYLCASSLIGGIETYEQYFGPGTRLTVT.

The chain recombines TRBV5-6 with TRBJ1-5; the D is unclear. The CDR3 runs 17 residues. Germline V CDR1 and CDR2: SGHDT, YYEEEE. V was trimmed by 4 bases and J by 1 base, leaving 18 bases between them. CDR3 region: CASSALRDLISNQPQHF. The CDR3 nucleotides are TGTGCCAGCAGCGCTTTGAGGGATTTAATAAGCAATCAGCCCCAGCATTTT.

As for this clonotype: Its ends do not fully match the called genes, so a read error is possible. V usage is TRBV12-3 or TRBV12-4 and J usage is TRBJ2-1, with a tentative D call TRBD2 (6 bases). CDR3 size: 17 residues. CDR3 nucleotide sequence: TGTGCCAGCACCCCATACCTGGGGAGGCCCGAAGACAATGAGGAGTTCTTC. This sequence encodes CASTPYLGRPEDNEEFF.

This chain connects TRBV30 to TRBJ2-7; TRBD1 matches 8 bases. This CDR3 has 15 amino acids. V dropped 0 bases and J dropped 3; count of bases not matched to a gene: 7. The germline CDR1 and CDR2 sequences are GTSNPN and SVGIG (reference sequence). CDR3 in amino acids: CAWSVGTGRIYEQYV. The CDR3 coding sequence is TGTGCCTGGAGTGTGGGGACAGGAAGGATCTACGAGCAGTACGTC.

This clonotype came up many times. The V and J genes are TRBV25-1 and TRBJ2-7; D ambiguous. From germline, CDR1 is MGHDK and CDR2 SYGVNS. This CDR3 contains 11 residues. V was clipped by 7 bases and J by 4 bases, with 8 bases between them. As DNA, the CDR3 is TGTGCCAGCAAGCTGGGATACGAGCAGTACTTC. Translated: CASKLGYEQYF.

This clonotype was counted only a few times. The rearrangement joins TRBV2 to TRBJ2-1; TRBD2 agrees at 13 bases. The CDR3 extends over 15 amino acids. V was clipped by 7 bases and J by 4 bases; unmatched bases: 4. The germline gives CDR1 SNHLY, CDR2 FYNNEI. The CDR3 here is CASTILAGGYNEQFF. The DNA for the CDR3 is TGTGCCAGCACCATACTAGCGGGGGGGTACAATGAGCAGTTCTTC.

This clonotype was recorded at least ten times. The J gene is TRBJ1-4, the V gene TRBV5-1, with TRBD1 identical over 11 bases. CDR1 and CDR2 (germline): SGHRS, YFSETQ. J gave up 8 bases and V 3 bases, and 3 bases lay outside the gene matches. This CDR3 is built from 14 residues. DNA of the CDR3: TGCGCCAGCAGCTCGGGACAGGGGGGAGAAAAACTGTTTTTT. It specifies CASSSGQGGEKLFF.

This clonotype has more than one count but fewer than ten. The V and J genes are TRBV10-2 and TRBJ2-7, with 11 bases aligning to TRBD2. Germline CDR1 is WSHSY and CDR2 is SAAADI. Trimming removed 3 bases from V and 1 base from J; junction bases left unmatched: 8. CDR3 length: 17 residues. The CDR3 protein is CASSDSTSGGKSYEQYV. The CDR3 DNA sequence: TGCGCCAGCAGTGACTCAACTAGCGGGGGAAAATCCTACGAGCAGTACGTC.

This clonotype has only a few counts. The J gene is TRBJ2-1, the V gene TRBV7-9; the D is unclear. This CDR3 comprises 16 residues. Germline V gene sequence: CDR1 SEHNR, CDR2 FQNEAQ (reference sequence). With 3 bases removed from V and 4 bases from J, the gap between germline ends came to 16 bases. The CDR3 DNA is TGTGCCAGCAGCTTTACCCGGACGTGGGCTTACAATGAGCAGTTCTTC. Residues: CASSFTRTWAYNEQFF.

This clonotype was detected a few times. The V gene is TRBV7-6, the J gene TRBJ2-1; 8 bases agree with TRBD1. The trim removed 5 bases at V and 8 bases at J, leaving 14 bases unmatched. The CDR3 extends over 16 amino acids. The germline V gene encodes CDR1 SGHVS and CDR2 FNYEAQ. CDR3 nucleotides: TGTGCCAGCAGCCTGAACAACGGGACAGGTAAAGATGAGCAGTTCTTC. Protein sequence: CASSLNNGTGKDEQFF.

The sample holds a few counts of this clonotype. The J gene is TRBJ2-3, the V gene TRBV7-3, with TRBD1 as a possible D gene (6 bases). Germline CDR1 SGHTA, CDR2 FQGTGA. V lost 3 bases to trimming and J lost 4 bases, with 17 bases between them. This CDR3 is 16 amino acids long. The CDR3 protein is CASSFSPLTGPDTQYF. The CDR3 DNA follows: TGTGCCAGCAGCTTTTCACCTCTTACAGGGCCAGATACGCAGTATTTT.

This clonotype was seen only once. The V call is TRBV5-1, the J call TRBJ1-1; D is possibly TRBD1 (6 bases). The CDR3 length is 14 residues. Trimming took 3 bases from V and 4 from J, leaving 13 bases between them. CDR1 and CDR2 (germline): SGHRS, YFSETQ. The CDR3 DNA reads TGCGCCAGCAGCTACGACAGGCTTTTCACTGAAGCTTTCTTT. Its protein is CASSYDRLFTEAFF. The full variable domain, its missing parts supplied by reference TRBV5-1 and TRBJ1-1, is KAGVTQTPRYLIKTRGQQVTLSCSPISGHRSVSWYQQTPGQGLQFLFEYFSETQRNKGNFPGRFSGRQFSNSRSEMNVSTLELGDSALYLCASSYDRLFTEAFFGQGTRLTVV.